Listed here are 10 T cell receptor beta chains from one sample, sequenced in a study of OX40 agonist ivuxolimab in advanced cancers. Assay: immunoSEQ multiplex PCR; the TCRdb copy retains only in-frame clones and omits some. This table holds some 30,000 clones, about 74% found once. The input for sequencing was CD4+ or CD8+ T cells sorted from blood, taken in a trial of the OX40 agonist ivuxolimab. Receptor source: an adult with an advanced solid tumor such as melanoma, head and neck, liver or kidney cancer.

The chain couples TRBV19 to TRBJ2-4, with D perhaps given as TRBD1 or TRBD2 (7 bases each). The CDR3 contains 13 residues. The ends were cut back, 11 bases at V and 5 bases at J, with 16 bases in the middle. Germline assignment: CDR1 LNHDA and CDR2 SQIVND (reference sequence). CDR3 DNA sequence: TGTGCCTCAAAGGGAGGGGGCGAAAACATTCAGTACTTC. Its translation: CASKGGGENIQYF.

This sequence joins TRBV6-4 and TRBJ2-1, with TRBD1 matching over 7 bases. Germline V CDR1 and CDR2: MRHNA, SNTAGT. Trimming cost V 0 bases and J 3 bases; bases outside gene matches: 5. The CDR3 sequence is 16 residues long. This CDR3 is CASSDSDREYYNEQFF. The DNA of the CDR3 is TGTGCCAGCAGTGACTCTGACAGGGAGTACTACAATGAGCAGTTCTTC.

The rearrangement links TRBV30 to TRBJ1-1; unclear D gene. CDR3 length: 11 residues. Trimming cost V 4 bases and J 4 bases, with 7 bases left between them. Germline-derived CDR1 and CDR2 are GTSNPN and SVGIG (reference sequence). Written as DNA, the CDR3 is TGTGCCTGGATAGGGCGCACTGAAGCTTTCTTT. Protein: CAWIGRTEAFF.

This clone is categorized as medium-sized. The chain carries TRBV7-2 and TRBJ2-1, with D possibly being TRBD2 (6 bases). Germline values: CDR1 SGHTA, CDR2 FQGNSA. V shed 4 bases and J shed 2 bases, with 15 bases lying between them. The CDR3 is 16 amino acids. CDR3 DNA: TGTGCCAGCAGCTCGCCGGGACTCGGGGCCTACAATGAGCAGTTCTTC. Its translation: CASSSPGLGAYNEQFF.

The J gene is TRBJ2-5, the V gene TRBV9; 9 bases align to TRBD2. The germline V gene encodes CDR1 SGDLS and CDR2 YYNGEE. V trimming: 4 bases; J trimming: 3 bases; junction bases outside the gene matches: 10. CDR3 length: 16 residues. CDR3 amino acids: CASSPASGGREETQYF. CDR3 DNA: TGTGCCAGCAGCCCGGCAAGCGGGGGGCGAGAAGAGACCCAGTACTTC.

J is TRBJ1-1 and V is TRBV10-2; D is unresolved. This CDR3 has 15 residues. V shed 3 bases and J shed 0 bases, with 11 bases lying between them. Germline lookup yields CDR1 WSHSY and CDR2 SAAADI. The CDR3, as DNA: TGCGCCAGCAGTGAAAATACGGGGATGAACACTGAAGCTTTCTTT. Protein sequence: CASSENTGMNTEAFF.

This clone came up a few times. The rearrangement uses TRBV6-1 and TRBJ2-2; D is perhaps TRBD1 (6 bases). V lost 3 bases to trimming and J lost 4 bases, with 9 bases between them. The CDR3 consists of 14 residues. The V gene's germline CDR1 is MNHNS and CDR2 SASEGT. CDR3 protein: CASSEGTPTGELFF. The CDR3 bases are TGTGCCAGCAGTGAGGGGACACCCACCGGGGAGCTGTTTTTT.

This chain uses TRBV25-1 with TRBJ2-5; D uncertain. Between the trimmed V and J ends, which lost 1 base and 5 bases, there was a span of 5 bases. Germline V gene lookup returns CDR1 MGHDK and CDR2 SYGVNS. This CDR3 comprises 12 residues. The DNA of the CDR3 is TGTGCCAGCAGTGAATTCGGTGAGACCCAGTACTTC. The encoded protein is CASSEFGETQYF.

V usage is TRBV10-3 and J usage is TRBJ1-5; D is perhaps TRBD1 (6 bases). Germline V lookup: CDR1 ENHRY, CDR2 SYGVKD. This CDR3 spans 12 amino acids. V was trimmed by 6 bases and J by 4 bases, leaving 7 bases between them. The CDR3 DNA reads as TGTGCCATCAGGGACAGTAATCAGCCCCAGCATTTT. It encodes CAIRDSNQPQHF.

This chain joins TRBV12-5 and TRBJ1-1, with D unclear. The CDR3 has 13 amino acids. Trimming removed 7 bases at V and 5 bases at J, with 14 bases between. Per germline, CDR1 LGHNT and CDR2 FRNRAP. Written as DNA, the CDR3 is TGTGCTAGTGCCCCCTTGGCGGCTACTGAAGCTTTCTTT. Its translation: CASAPLAATEAFF.